One sample yielded the 9 T cell receptor beta chains listed below, sequenced in a study of molecular identifiers for immune sequencing clone quantification. Each CDR3 protein is one row after TCRdb ran MiXCR on the PCR reads. The sample gives 300,000 to 400,000 distinct CDR3 sequences, 24% of which show up once; approximately 0.74% is in the top ten. The specimen sequenced was naive CD8+ T cells from blood, with Jurkat cell RNA spiked in. Subset defined: FACS-sorted CD8+CD4-CCR7+CD45RA+ naive T cells. The receptors originated from a human donor in good health. Some libraries in this study had Jurkat cell RNA spiked in.

There are many counts of this clonotype. The chain employs TRBV28 and TRBJ1-1; a possible D gene is TRBD1 (6 bases). Trimming pared 4 bases from V and 1 base from J, leaving 10 bases between. CDR3 length equals 14 residues. Germline CDR1 and CDR2: MDHEN and SYDVKM. The CDR3 DNA follows: TGTGCCAGCAGTTCGACGACAGGGAACACTGAAGCTTTCTTT. This gives the protein CASSSTTGNTEAFF.

In this sample, this clonotype turned up once. It may be a read error: a sequence one base away is much more abundant. The gene calls are TRBV6-2 or TRBV6-3 and TRBJ2-7, with TRBD1 identical over 8 bases. The CDR3 spans 13 residues. Germline loops: CDR1 MNHEY, CDR2 SVGEGT. The CDR3 DNA reads TGTGACATCTCTCCCGGACAGGGTTACGAGCAGTACTTC. Amino acids: CDISPGQGYEQYF.

Points on this clonotype: A much larger clone differs from this one at a single base, so this may be a read error. The CDR3 ends on some other residue instead of the conserved phenylalanine or tryptophan, so this is likely a read error. This chain uses TRBV4-3 with TRBJ2-7; 10 bases agree with TRBD1. V shed 4 bases and J 7 bases; nucleotides not matched to a gene: 7. Germline-derived CDR1 and CDR2 are LGHNA and YSLEER. This CDR3 has 14 residues. The CDR3 loop is CASSRGTGVEEQYS. The CDR3 nucleotides read TGCGCCAGCAGCCGCGGGACAGGGGTTGAGGAGCAGTACTCC.

V gene TRBV6-2 or TRBV6-3 combines with J gene TRBJ2-3; TRBD1 is a possible D gene (6 bases). Between the trimmed V and J ends, which lost 6 bases and 5 bases, there was a span of 12 bases. The CDR3 is made up of 13 amino acids. CDR1 MNHEY and CDR2 SVGEGT come from the germline V gene. In DNA, the CDR3 is TGTGCCAGCAGGCCTCTGGGACAAGATACGCAGTATTTT. Its translation is CASRPLGQDTQYF.

This clonotype has just a few counts. The CDR3 here is CASSTPTDTNEKLFF. DNA for the CDR3: TGTGCCAGCAGCACCCCGACGGATACTAATGAAAAACTGTTTTTT. The chain combines TRBV7-9 with TRBJ1-4; D call uncertain. The CDR3 is made up of 15 amino acids. V lost 5 bases, J lost 2 bases, and 12 bases lay in between. Germline CDR1 SEHNR, CDR2 FQNEAQ (reference sequence).

This clonotype showed up many times. The chain couples TRBV9 to TRBJ2-3; D may be TRBD2 (5 bases). Germline CDR1 and CDR2: SGDLS and YYNGEE. The CDR3 is 14 amino acids. The V end was cut by 5 bases, the J end by 2 bases, with 12 bases between. CDR3 residues: CASSGRDDTDTQYF. CDR3 DNA sequence: TGTGCCAGCAGTGGGAGAGACGACACAGATACGCAGTATTTT.

This clonotype was seen many times. This chain links TRBV7-9 with TRBJ2-3; a possible D gene is TRBD2 (5 bases). The CDR3 runs to 16 residues. V was cut by 4 bases and J by 4 bases, with 18 bases left in between. The germline V gene encodes CDR1 SEHNR and CDR2 FQNEAQ (reference sequence). The CDR3 coding sequence is TGTGCCAGCAGCTCCCCTATGGGGAGAGGCGCAGATACGCAGTATTTT. This encodes CASSSPMGRGADTQYF.

The rearrangement uses TRBV9 and TRBJ1-2, with D possibly TRBD1 on 6 matching bases. Germline V gene lookup returns CDR1 SGDLS and CDR2 YYNGEE. Between the trimmed V and J ends, which lost 0 bases and 1 base, there was a span of 19 bases. The CDR3 has 18 amino acids. CDR3 nucleotides: TGTGCCAGCAGCGTAGCCCGTCAGGGGTTACCTGTTAACTATGGCTACACCTTC. It yields the protein CASSVARQGLPVNYGYTF.

This clonotype was counted a few times. The rearrangement links TRBV19 to TRBJ2-1; D not certain. V was shortened by 6 bases and J by 2 bases, with 14 bases between the two germline ends. Germline V gives CDR1 LNHDA, CDR2 SQIVND (reference sequence). The CDR3 runs 15 residues. CDR3 bases: TGTGCCAGTAGCATCGATCCTCCCACCTACAATGAGCAGTTCTTC. This codes for CASSIDPPTYNEQFF.